The rows below give T cell receptor beta chains drawn from one sample of a study of blood T cell repertoires in COVID-19. Method: immunoSEQ multiplex PCR; TCRdb's copy keeps in-frame clones and lacks some. In the table there are a few hundred thousand clones, around 91% of which are singletons. The specimen sequenced was peripheral blood. The receptor source for this set is a woman aged 35 to 49 with COVID-19, enrolled during active disease. CDR3s leave out the opening cysteine and the closing phenylalanine or tryptophan. The order of the fields is J gene, clone size, V gene, CDR3 protein. A clone size is listed for some rows: how often the clone was seen (once, few, many), or a class if it is expanded.

j_gene: TRBJ1-6
abundance: -
v_gene: TRBV2
CDR3aa: ASQGVHNSPLH

j_gene: TRBJ2-1
abundance: -
v_gene: TRBV29-1
CDR3aa: SVALHSGRADNEQF

j_gene: TRBJ1-3
abundance: -
v_gene: TRBV7-8
CDR3aa: ASSREGLSGNTIY

j_gene: TRBJ2-2
abundance: -
v_gene: TRBV7-2
CDR3aa: ASCKRDPSTGELF

j_gene: TRBJ1-6
abundance: -
v_gene: TRBV27
CDR3aa: ASSPYIRDRAFGNSPLH

j_gene: TRBJ1-4
abundance: -
v_gene: TRBV29-1
CDR3aa: SAGRNEKLF

j_gene: TRBJ2-7
abundance: -
v_gene: TRBV30
CDR3aa: AWTQGFHEQY

j_gene: TRBJ1-5
abundance: -
v_gene: TRBV4-3
CDR3aa: ASSQDYPGGRLQH

j_gene: TRBJ1-1
abundance: -
v_gene: TRBV15
CDR3aa: ATTHLGQGGNTEAF

j_gene: TRBJ1-4
abundance: -
v_gene: TRBV3-1/TRBV3-2
CDR3aa: ASSQARSQEKLF

j_gene: TRBJ2-7
abundance: -
v_gene: TRBV9
CDR3aa: ASSVEGQSSYEQY

j_gene: TRBJ2-7
abundance: -
v_gene: TRBV15
CDR3aa: ATSRDLSGSGEQY

j_gene: TRBJ2-7
abundance: -
v_gene: TRBV25-1
CDR3aa: ASSGAREQRYEQY

j_gene: TRBJ2-2
abundance: -
v_gene: TRBV6-5
CDR3aa: ASSYLAGANTGELF

j_gene: TRBJ2-7
abundance: -
v_gene: TRBV28
CDR3aa: ASSLRTGGYEQY

j_gene: TRBJ2-2
abundance: -
v_gene: TRBV19
CDR3aa: ASSKQGGWTNTGELF

j_gene: TRBJ1-5
abundance: few
v_gene: TRBV15
CDR3aa: ATKPWGVDQPQH

j_gene: TRBJ2-2
abundance: -
v_gene: TRBV5-4
CDR3aa: ASSPDRGIGTGELF

j_gene: TRBJ1-1
abundance: -
v_gene: TRBV2
CDR3aa: ASSDTVNTEAF

j_gene: TRBJ2-7
abundance: once
v_gene: TRBV3-1/TRBV3-2
CDR3aa: ASSPLVSGLDEQY

j_gene: TRBJ1-2
abundance: once
v_gene: TRBV4-1
CDR3aa: ASSQDSQGIGYT

j_gene: TRBJ1-2
abundance: -
v_gene: TRBV29-1
CDR3aa: SGFQGDGYT

j_gene: TRBJ2-2
abundance: -
v_gene: TRBV7-2
CDR3aa: ASRLLPGDTGELF

j_gene: TRBJ1-6
abundance: -
v_gene: TRBV5-4
CDR3aa: ASSLTGMDSPLH

j_gene: TRBJ2-7
abundance: -
v_gene: TRBV9
CDR3aa: ASSVATGTGEQY

j_gene: TRBJ1-1
abundance: once
v_gene: TRBV7-9
CDR3aa: ASSLARDTPRAF

j_gene: TRBJ1-3
abundance: -
v_gene: TRBV19
CDR3aa: ASSIDRTASGNTIY

j_gene: TRBJ2-1
abundance: -
v_gene: TRBV7-2
CDR3aa: ASSLASRSREQF

j_gene: TRBJ2-3
abundance: -
v_gene: TRBV6-2/TRBV6-3
CDR3aa: ASSRTRVGSGGFEY

j_gene: TRBJ2-7
abundance: few
v_gene: TRBV7-3
CDR3aa: ASSPGQGQEQY

j_gene: TRBJ1-1
abundance: once
v_gene: TRBV4-2
CDR3aa: ASSQGSGNTEAF

j_gene: TRBJ1-2
abundance: -
v_gene: TRBV28
CDR3aa: ASSLEGGGGYT

j_gene: TRBJ1-3
abundance: -
v_gene: TRBV18
CDR3aa: ASPPEREPFGNTIY

j_gene: TRBJ2-5
abundance: -
v_gene: TRBV30
CDR3aa: AWSFQETQY

j_gene: TRBJ1-2
abundance: once
v_gene: TRBV19
CDR3aa: ASSAVLQGTGGYT

j_gene: TRBJ1-5
abundance: -
v_gene: TRBV7-9
CDR3aa: ASSLGTDNQPQH

j_gene: TRBJ2-3
abundance: -
v_gene: TRBV7-9
CDR3aa: ASREGADTQY

j_gene: TRBJ1-1
abundance: -
v_gene: TRBV5-4
CDR3aa: ASSLEADTQAF

j_gene: TRBJ1-5
abundance: -
v_gene: TRBV4-2
CDR3aa: ASSQVTGVGQPQH

j_gene: TRBJ1-2
abundance: -
v_gene: TRBV19
CDR3aa: ASSMGTGDYGYT

j_gene: TRBJ2-1
abundance: -
v_gene: TRBV10-3
CDR3aa: AISEFGQGINNEQF

j_gene: TRBJ2-1
abundance: -
v_gene: TRBV19
CDR3aa: ASSINGIYNEQF

j_gene: TRBJ2-5
abundance: -
v_gene: TRBV7-9
CDR3aa: ASSPQGLAGYQETQY

j_gene: TRBJ1-1
abundance: -
v_gene: TRBV2
CDR3aa: ASSDGTANTEAF

j_gene: TRBJ2-3
abundance: -
v_gene: TRBV14
CDR3aa: ASSQDRTSATDTQY

j_gene: TRBJ2-7
abundance: -
v_gene: TRBV7-2
CDR3aa: ASSLGTSGGRYEQY

j_gene: TRBJ1-2
abundance: -
v_gene: TRBV3-1/TRBV3-2
CDR3aa: ASSQTRTGDGYT

j_gene: TRBJ1-1
abundance: -
v_gene: TRBV27
CDR3aa: ASSLGRGLSYRHGAF

j_gene: TRBJ1-1
abundance: once
v_gene: TRBV6-2/TRBV6-3
CDR3aa: ASSYSRELNTEAF

j_gene: TRBJ1-2
abundance: -
v_gene: TRBV7-2
CDR3aa: ASSLKPGQGAGNYGYT

j_gene: TRBJ2-1
abundance: -
v_gene: TRBV6-1
CDR3aa: ASSENRADTYNEQF

j_gene: TRBJ1-5
abundance: -
v_gene: TRBV30
CDR3aa: AGSYSNQPQH

j_gene: TRBJ1-5
abundance: -
v_gene: TRBV7-9
CDR3aa: ASSAGAGDGQPQH

j_gene: TRBJ2-1
abundance: -
v_gene: TRBV3-1/TRBV3-2
CDR3aa: ASSQRDNEQF

j_gene: TRBJ1-3
abundance: -
v_gene: TRBV11-1
CDR3aa: ASSRVRGRTGNTIY

j_gene: TRBJ1-1
abundance: -
v_gene: TRBV7-3
CDR3aa: ASSFSRNTEAF

j_gene: TRBJ1-6
abundance: -
v_gene: TRBV27
CDR3aa: ASSLSDSMNSPLH